This T cell receptor (beta chain) was identified during a study of blood T cell repertoires in COVID-19. On the study more broadly: The United States, Italy and Spain were the sources of the acute and convalescent COVID-19 samples.

Profiling relied on immunoSEQ multiplex PCR, and the TCRdb table lists in-frame clones only, not all of them. Here the sample spans roughly 140,000 clones, around four fifths being singletons. Participants came from about 23 US areas, aged about 18 to 100 years. Participant-reported clinical history was the basis for cohort assignment. What the recovered Cohort 3 donors had was two negative PCRs, clearance, or symptom resolution. This clone was counted only a few times. Germline V gene data show CDR1 as LNHDA and CDR2 as SQIVND (reference sequence). The CDR3 is made up of 13 amino acids. Trimming took 10 bases from V and 4 from J, leaving 16 bases between them.

The material sequenced was PBMCs or T cells enriched from blood (not recorded which). The chain carries TRBV19 and TRBJ1-2, with a weak D call TRBD1 (6 bases). The TCR sequence derives from a woman aged 35 to 49 who had recovered from COVID-19. DNA for the CDR3: TGTGCCACCCGGACAGCCGACCGCTATGGCTACACCTTC. The encoded protein is CATRTADRYGYTF.